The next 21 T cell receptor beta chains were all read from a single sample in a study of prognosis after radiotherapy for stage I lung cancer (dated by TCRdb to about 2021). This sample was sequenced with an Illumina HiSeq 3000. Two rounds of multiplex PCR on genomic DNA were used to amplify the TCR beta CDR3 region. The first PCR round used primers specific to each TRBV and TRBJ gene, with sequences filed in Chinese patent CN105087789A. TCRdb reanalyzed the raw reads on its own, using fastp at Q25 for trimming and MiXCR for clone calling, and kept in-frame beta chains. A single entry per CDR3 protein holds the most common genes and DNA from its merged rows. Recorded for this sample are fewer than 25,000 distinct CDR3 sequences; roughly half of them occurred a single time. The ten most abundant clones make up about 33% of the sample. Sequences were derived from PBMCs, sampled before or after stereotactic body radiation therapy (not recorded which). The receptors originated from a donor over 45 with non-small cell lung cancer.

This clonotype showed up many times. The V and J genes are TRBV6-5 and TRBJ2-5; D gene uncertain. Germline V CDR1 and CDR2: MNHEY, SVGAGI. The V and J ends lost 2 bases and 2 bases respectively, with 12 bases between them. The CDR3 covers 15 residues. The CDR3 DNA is TGTGCCAGCAGTTACCAGCCGGTTTGGCAAGAGACCCAGTACTTC. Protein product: CASSYQPVWQETQYF.

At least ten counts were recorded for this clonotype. In DNA, the CDR3 is TGTGCCAGCAGCCCTCAGGGAAGGGGTAAGGTCTATGGCTACACCTTC. Translated: CASSPQGRGKVYGYTF. The chain links TRBV3-1 to TRBJ1-2, with TRBD1 as a possible D gene (5 bases). V was pared by 4 bases and J by 4 bases, with 19 bases between. The CDR3 loop spans 16 amino acids. Germline assignment: CDR1 LGHDT and CDR2 YNNKEL (reference sequence).

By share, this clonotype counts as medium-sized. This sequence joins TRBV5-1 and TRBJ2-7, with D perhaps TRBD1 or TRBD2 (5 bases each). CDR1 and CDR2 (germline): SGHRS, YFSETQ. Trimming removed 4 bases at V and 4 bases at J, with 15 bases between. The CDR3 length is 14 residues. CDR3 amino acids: CASSPRDEGYEQYF. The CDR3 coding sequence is TGCGCCAGCAGCCCTCGGGACGAAGGGTACGAGCAGTACTTC.

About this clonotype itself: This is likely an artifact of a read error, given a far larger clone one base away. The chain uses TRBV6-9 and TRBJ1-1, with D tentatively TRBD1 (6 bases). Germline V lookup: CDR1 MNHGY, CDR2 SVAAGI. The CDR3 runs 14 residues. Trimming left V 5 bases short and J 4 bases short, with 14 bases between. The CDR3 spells CASSPTRGCTEAFF. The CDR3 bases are TGTGCCAGCAGTCCCACAAGGGGGTGCACTGAAGCTTTCTTT.

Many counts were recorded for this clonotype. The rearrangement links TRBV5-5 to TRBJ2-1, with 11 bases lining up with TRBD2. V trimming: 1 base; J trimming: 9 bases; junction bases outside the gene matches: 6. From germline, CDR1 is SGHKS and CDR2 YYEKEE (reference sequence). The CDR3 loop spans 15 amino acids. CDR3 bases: TGTGCCAGCAGCTTGACTAGCGGGAGCTGGGGTGAGCAGTTCTTC. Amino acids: CASSLTSGSWGEQFF.

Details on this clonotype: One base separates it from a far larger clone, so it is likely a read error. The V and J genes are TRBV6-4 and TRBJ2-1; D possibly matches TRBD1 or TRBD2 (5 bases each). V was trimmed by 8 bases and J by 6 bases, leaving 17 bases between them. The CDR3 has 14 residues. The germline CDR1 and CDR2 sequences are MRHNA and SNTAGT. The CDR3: CASVMREGPNEQFF. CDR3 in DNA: TGTGCCAGCGTTATGCGCGAGGGGCCCAATGAGCAGTTCTTC.

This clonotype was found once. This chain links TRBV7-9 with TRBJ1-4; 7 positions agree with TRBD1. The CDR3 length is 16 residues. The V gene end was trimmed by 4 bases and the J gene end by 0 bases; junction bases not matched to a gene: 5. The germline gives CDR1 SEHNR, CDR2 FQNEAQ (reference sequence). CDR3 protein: CASSSGDRTTNEKLFF. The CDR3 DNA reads TGTGCCAGCAGCTCAGGGGACAGAACAACTAATGAAAAACTGTTTTTT.

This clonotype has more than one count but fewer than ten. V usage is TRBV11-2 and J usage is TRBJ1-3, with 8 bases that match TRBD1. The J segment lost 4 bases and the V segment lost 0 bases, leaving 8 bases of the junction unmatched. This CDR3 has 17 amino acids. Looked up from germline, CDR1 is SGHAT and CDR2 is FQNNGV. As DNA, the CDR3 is TGTGCCAGCAGCTTAGATTCCCCGACAGGGGCGGGAAACACCATATATTTT. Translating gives CASSLDSPTGAGNTIYF.

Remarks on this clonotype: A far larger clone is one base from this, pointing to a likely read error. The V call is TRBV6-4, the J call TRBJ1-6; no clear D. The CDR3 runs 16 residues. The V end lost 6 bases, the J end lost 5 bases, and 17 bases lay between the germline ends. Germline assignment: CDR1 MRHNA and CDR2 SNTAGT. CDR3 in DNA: TGTGCCAGCAGCCCTCGGGTAAGGGCCAATAATTCACCCCTCCACTTT. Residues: CASSPRVRANNSPLHF.

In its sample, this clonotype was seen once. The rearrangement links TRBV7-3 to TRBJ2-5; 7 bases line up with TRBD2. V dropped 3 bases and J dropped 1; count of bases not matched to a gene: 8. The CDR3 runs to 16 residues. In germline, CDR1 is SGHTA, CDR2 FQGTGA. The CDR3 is CASSLGRGWRQETQYF. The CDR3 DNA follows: TGTGCCAGCAGCTTGGGGCGGGGGTGGCGCCAAGAGACCCAGTACTTC.

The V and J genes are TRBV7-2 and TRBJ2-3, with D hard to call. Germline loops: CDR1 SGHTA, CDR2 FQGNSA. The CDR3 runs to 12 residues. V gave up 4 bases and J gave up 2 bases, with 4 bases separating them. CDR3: CASSSVTDTQYF. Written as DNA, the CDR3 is TGTGCCAGCAGCTCAGTCACAGATACGCAGTATTTT. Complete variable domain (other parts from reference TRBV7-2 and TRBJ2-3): GAGVSQSPSNKVTEKGKDVELRCDPISGHTALYWYRQSLGQGLEFLIYFQGNSAPDKSGLPSDRFSAERTGGSVSTLTIQRTQQEDSAVYLCASSSVTDTQYFGPGTRLTVL.

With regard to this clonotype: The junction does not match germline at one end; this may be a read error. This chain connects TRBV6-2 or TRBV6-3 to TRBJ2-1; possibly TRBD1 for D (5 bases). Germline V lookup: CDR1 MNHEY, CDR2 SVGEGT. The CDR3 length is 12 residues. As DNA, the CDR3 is TGTGCCAGCAGTCCCAGGGTCAATGATCAGTTCTTC. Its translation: CASSPRVNDQFF.

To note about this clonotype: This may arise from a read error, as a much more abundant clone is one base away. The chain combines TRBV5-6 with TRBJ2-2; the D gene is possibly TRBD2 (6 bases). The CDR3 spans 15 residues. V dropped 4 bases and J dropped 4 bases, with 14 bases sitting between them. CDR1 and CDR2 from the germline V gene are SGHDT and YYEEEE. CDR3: CASSNPIGSTGELFF. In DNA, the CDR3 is TGTGCCAGCAGCAACCCTATCGGGAGCACCGGGGAGCTGTTTTTT.

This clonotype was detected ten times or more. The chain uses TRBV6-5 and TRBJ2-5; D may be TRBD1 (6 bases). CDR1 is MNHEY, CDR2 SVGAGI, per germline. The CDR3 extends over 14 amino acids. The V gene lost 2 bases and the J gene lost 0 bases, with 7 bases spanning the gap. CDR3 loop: CASSYGGYQETQYF. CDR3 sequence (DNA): TGTGCCAGCAGTTACGGGGGCTACCAAGAGACCCAGTACTTC.

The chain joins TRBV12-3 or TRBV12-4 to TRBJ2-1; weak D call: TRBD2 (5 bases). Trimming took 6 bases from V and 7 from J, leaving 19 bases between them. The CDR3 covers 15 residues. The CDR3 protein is CASSLSARGRNEQFF. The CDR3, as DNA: TGTGCCAGCAGCTTATCCGCTAGAGGGAGAAATGAGCAGTTCTTC.

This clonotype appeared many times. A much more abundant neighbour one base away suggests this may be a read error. DNA of the CDR3: TGTGCCAGCAGCCACCGGGACCCCCTCTACGAGCGGTACTTC. Translation: CASSHRDPLYERYF. The V call is TRBV6-1, the J call TRBJ2-7; D might be TRBD1 or TRBD2, each matching 5 bases. This CDR3 spans 14 amino acids. Per the germline V gene, CDR1 is MNHNS and CDR2 is SASEGT.

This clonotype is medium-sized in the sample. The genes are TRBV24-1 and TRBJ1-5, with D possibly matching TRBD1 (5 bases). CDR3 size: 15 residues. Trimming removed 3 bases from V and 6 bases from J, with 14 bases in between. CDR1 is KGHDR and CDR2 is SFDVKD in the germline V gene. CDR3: CATSDPRGGGQPQHF. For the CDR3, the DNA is TGTGCCACCAGTGATCCCCGTGGGGGGGGTCAGCCCCAGCATTTT.

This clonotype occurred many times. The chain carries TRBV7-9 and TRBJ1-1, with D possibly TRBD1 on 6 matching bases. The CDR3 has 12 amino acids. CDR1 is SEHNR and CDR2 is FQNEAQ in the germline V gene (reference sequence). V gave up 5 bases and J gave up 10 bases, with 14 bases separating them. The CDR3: CASSPSGARAFF. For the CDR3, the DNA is TGTGCCAGCAGCCCGTCGGGGGCAAGAGCTTTCTTT.

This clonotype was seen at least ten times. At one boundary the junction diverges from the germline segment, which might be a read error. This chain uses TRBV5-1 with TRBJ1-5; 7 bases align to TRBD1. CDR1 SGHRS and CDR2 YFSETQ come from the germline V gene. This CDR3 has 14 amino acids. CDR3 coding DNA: TGCGCCCGCAGCTTGGGGGGACAGAATCAGCCCCAGCATTTT. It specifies CARSLGGQNQPQHF.

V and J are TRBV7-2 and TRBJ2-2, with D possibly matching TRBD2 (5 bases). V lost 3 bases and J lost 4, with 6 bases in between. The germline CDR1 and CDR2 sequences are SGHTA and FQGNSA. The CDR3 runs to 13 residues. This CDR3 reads CASSLAGTGELFF. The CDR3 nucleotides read TGTGCCAGCAGCTTGGCGGGCACCGGGGAGCTGTTTTTT. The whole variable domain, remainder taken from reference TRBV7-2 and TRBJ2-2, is GAGVSQSPSNKVTEKGKDVELRCDPISGHTALYWYRQSLGQGLEFLIYFQGNSAPDKSGLPSDRFSAERTGGSVSTLTIQRTQQEDSAVYLCASSLAGTGELFFGEGSRLTVL.

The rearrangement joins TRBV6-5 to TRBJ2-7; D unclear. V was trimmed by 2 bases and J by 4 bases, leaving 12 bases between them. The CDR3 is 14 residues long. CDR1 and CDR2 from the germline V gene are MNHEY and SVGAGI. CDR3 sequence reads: CASSYRAWNYEQYF. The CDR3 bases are TGTGCCAGCAGTTACAGGGCTTGGAATTACGAGCAGTACTTC.